Below are 22 T cell receptor beta chains sequenced from a single sample in a study of cytomegalovirus exposure and HLA in healthy donors (dated by TCRdb to 2016 to 2017). Library generation was performed with the immunoSEQ multiplex PCR assay. For the multiplex PCR, a mixture combining 60 forward primers for TCR Vbeta segments and 13 reverse primers for TCR Jbeta segments was used. TCRdb mirrors the immuneACCESS table, restricted to in-frame sequences. Some clones are absent from its copies; in checked studies, under half trace to an unresolved V gene, and the reason for the others is unknown. This sample gives 95,000 to 110,000 clones in total; over 60% of them show up just once. The ten largest make up roughly 4.2% of the sample. Material: PBMCs. Receptors originate from a male donor in good health and CMV-seronegative.

The chain carries TRBV28 and TRBJ2-4, with a possible D match to TRBD1 (5 bases). The length of the CDR3 is 15 residues. Trimming left V 1 base short and J 2 bases short, with 9 bases between. Germline loops: CDR1 MDHEN, CDR2 SYDVKM. CDR3 nucleotide sequence: TGTGCCAGCAGTTTATTGGCAGGGACCAAAAACATTCAGTACTTC. It encodes CASSLLAGTKNIQYF.

This clone has only one observation. The J gene is TRBJ2-2, the V gene TRBV27; D is unclear. The V end was cut by 5 bases, the J end by 5 bases, with 9 bases between. Per the germline V gene, CDR1 is MNHEY and CDR2 is SMNVEV (reference sequence). CDR3 size: 13 residues. The CDR3 loop reads CASSTVRTGELFF. The DNA for the CDR3 is TGTGCCAGCAGTACTGTTAGAACCGGGGAGCTGTTTTTT.

This clone was counted between two and nine times. The J gene is TRBJ2-1, the V gene TRBV9; 7 nucleotides line up with TRBD2. The V segment lost 4 bases and the J segment 4 bases; nucleotides outside the gene matches: 11. The CDR3 length is 16 residues. Germline V CDR1 and CDR2: SGDLS, YYNGEE. The CDR3 coding sequence is TGTGCCAGCAGCCCCGCGGGGGTGGAGGGGTACAATGAGCAGTTCTTC. It encodes CASSPAGVEGYNEQFF.

The gene calls are TRBV5-1 and TRBJ1-1; TRBD1 matches at 11 bases. This CDR3 spans 14 amino acids. Germline V lookup: CDR1 SGHRS, CDR2 YFSETQ. With 0 bases clipped from V and 6 bases from J, the junction kept 1 base outside the gene matches. The CDR3 nucleotides are TGCGCCAGCAGCTTGGCGGGACAGGGGGCTGAAGCTTTCTTT. Translated, it gives CASSLAGQGAEAFF.

This chain uses TRBV29-1 with TRBJ2-7; 12 positions agree with TRBD2. The V gene end was trimmed by 6 bases and the J gene end by 0 bases; junction bases not matched to a gene: 3. The V gene's germline CDR1 is SQVTM and CDR2 ANQGSEA. The CDR3 extends over 14 amino acids. The CDR3: CSVMTSGSSYEQYF. CDR3 DNA: TGCAGCGTGATGACTAGCGGGAGCTCCTACGAGCAGTACTTC.

Here the CDR3 reads CASSSQENTEAFF. The CDR3 DNA reads TGTGCCAGCTCATCTCAGGAGAACACTGAAGCTTTCTTT. The chain joins TRBV18 to TRBJ1-1; D is ambiguous. CDR1 and CDR2 (germline): KGHSH, LQKENI. The CDR3 sequence is 13 residues long. The V end was cut by 5 bases, the J end by 1 base, with 8 bases between.

The chain is built from TRBV27 and TRBJ2-7; 11 nucleotides align to TRBD2. CDR3 length: 16 residues. Trimming took 5 bases from V and 2 from J; bases not matched to a gene: 8. From germline, CDR1 is MNHEY and CDR2 SMNVEV (reference sequence). The CDR3 DNA sequence: TGTGCCAGCAGTCCACAGGGACTAGCGGAAACCTACGAGCAGTACTTC. The encoded protein is CASSPQGLAETYEQYF.

The chain uses TRBV7-9 and TRBJ1-2; 7 bases agree with TRBD1. J lost 0 bases, V lost 6 bases, and 4 bases had no gene match. In germline, CDR1 is SEHNR, CDR2 FQNEAQ (reference sequence). The CDR3 loop spans 14 amino acids. The DNA of the CDR3 is TGTGCCAGCAGTCCAGGGGGTACTAACTATGGCTACACCTTC. Translating it yields CASSPGGTNYGYTF.

This clone was recorded once. CDR3 sequence: CASSSSRGTYEQYF. The CDR3 nucleotides read TGTGCCAGCAGCTCCTCCAGGGGTACCTACGAGCAGTACTTC. The rearrangement links TRBV7-2 to TRBJ2-7, with D perhaps TRBD1 (6 bases). This CDR3 has 14 amino acids. V lost 4 bases, J lost 2 bases, and 12 bases lay in between. The germline gives CDR1 SGHTA, CDR2 FQGNSA.

This chain links TRBV27 with TRBJ2-5, with TRBD2 identical over 11 bases. The germline CDR1 and CDR2 sequences are MNHEY and SMNVEV (reference sequence). This CDR3 is built from 17 residues. The V and J ends lost 5 bases and 3 bases, in that order; junction bases with no gene match: 11. The CDR3, as DNA: TGTGCCAGCAGTCCAAAGGGTGGGGGACTAGCGGAAGAGACCCAGTACTTC. This codes for CASSPKGGGLAEETQYF.

This clone was observed a few times. The rearrangement joins TRBV6-4 to TRBJ2-7; TRBD1 agrees at 8 bases. V lost 6 bases to trimming and J lost 3 bases; unmatched junction nucleotides: 10. CDR3 length equals 15 residues. Germline V lookup: CDR1 MRHNA, CDR2 SNTAGT. CDR3 in DNA: TGTGCCAGCAGCATAGACAGGGGCCAGAACTACGAGCAGTACTTC. Its protein product is CASSIDRGQNYEQYF.

The chain joins TRBV5-5 to TRBJ1-1, with 8 bases identical to TRBD1. V trimming: 0 bases; J trimming: 5 bases; junction bases outside the gene matches: 6. This CDR3 contains 15 residues. CDR1 is SGHKS, CDR2 YYEKEE, per germline (reference sequence). The CDR3 loop reads CASSLAAGGITEAFF. The DNA for the CDR3 is TGTGCCAGCAGCTTGGCGGCAGGGGGCATTACTGAAGCTTTCTTT.

This clone has just a few counts. For the CDR3, the DNA is TGTGCCAGCAGTACAATCAATGAGCAGTTCTTC. Its translation: CASSTINEQFF. The chain combines TRBV6-6 with TRBJ2-1; D call uncertain. Germline V gives CDR1 MNHNY, CDR2 SVGAGI (reference sequence). This CDR3 region has 11 residues. V dropped 5 bases and J dropped 6 bases, with 5 bases sitting between them.

V is TRBV7-8 and J is TRBJ1-5; tentatively, D is TRBD1 (6 bases). CDR1 and CDR2 (germline): SGHVS, FQNEAQ. This CDR3 contains 15 residues. V lost 5 bases and J lost 8, with 19 bases in between. The CDR3 loop reads CASSGGRAQGEPQHF. The CDR3 DNA reads TGTGCCAGCAGCGGGGGCCGGGCCCAGGGAGAGCCCCAGCATTTT.

The chain uses TRBV6-6 and TRBJ2-4; the match to TRBD2 covers 9 bases. CDR1 and CDR2 from the germline V gene are MNHNY and SVGAGI (reference sequence). The CDR3 length is 15 residues. With 7 bases clipped from V and 13 bases from J, the junction kept 17 bases outside the gene matches. The CDR3 region has the DNA TGTGCCAGCATAAAGGCTAGAGGCGGGAGGGACCCCCAGTACTTC. Translated: CASIKARGGRDPQYF.

This sequence joins TRBV7-8 and TRBJ1-1; D remains ambiguous. V lost 5 bases, J lost 0 bases, and 7 bases lay in between. This CDR3 region has 13 residues. Looked up from germline, CDR1 is SGHVS and CDR2 is FQNEAQ. CDR3 loop: CASSPLVNTEAFF. CDR3 DNA: TGTGCCAGCAGCCCACTAGTGAACACTGAAGCTTTCTTT.

The J gene is TRBJ1-2, the V gene TRBV4-1; TRBD1 matches 9 bases. Trimming took 4 bases from V and 6 from J; bases not matched to a gene: 12. CDR3 length: 16 residues. Germline-derived CDR1 and CDR2 are MGHRA and YSYEKL. CDR3 loop: CASSRAPKDRGDGYTF. Written as DNA, the CDR3 is TGCGCCAGCAGCCGCGCACCTAAGGACAGGGGCGATGGCTACACCTTC.

The chain is built from TRBV5-1 and TRBJ1-1, with D perhaps matching TRBD1 (5 bases). The V gene's germline CDR1 is SGHRS and CDR2 YFSETQ. Deletions cut 6 bases from V and 1 base from J, with 16 bases between. The CDR3 totals 15 residues. The CDR3 DNA is TGCGCCAGCACCACGATGGGGCATCAGAACACTGAAGCTTTCTTT. Protein product: CASTTMGHQNTEAFF.

This clone has more than one count but fewer than ten. The V gene is TRBV19, the J gene TRBJ1-5, with a possible D match to TRBD1 (6 bases). Germline CDR1 and CDR2: LNHDA and SQIVND (reference sequence). CDR3 length: 14 residues. Trimming left V 2 bases short and J 3 bases short, with 8 bases between. The CDR3 DNA sequence: TGTGCCAGTAGTATAACAGGGAACAATCAGCCCCAGCATTTT. Its protein product is CASSITGNNQPQHF.

The chain employs TRBV28 and TRBJ1-5, with 7 bases aligning to TRBD1. V lost 4 bases and J lost 5; bases outside the gene matches: 8. Germline CDR1 MDHEN, CDR2 SYDVKM. This CDR3 is built from 15 residues. The CDR3 region is CASSSTGASYQPQHF. The CDR3 bases are TGTGCCAGCAGTTCTACAGGGGCCAGTTATCAGCCCCAGCATTTT.

V usage is TRBV19 and J usage is TRBJ1-3; D gene ambiguous. Trimming pared 5 bases from V and 0 bases from J, leaving 8 bases between. CDR3 size: 14 residues. The germline V gene encodes CDR1 LNHDA and CDR2 SQIVND (reference sequence). This CDR3 reads CASSPQSSGNTIYF. CDR3 coding DNA: TGTGCCAGTAGTCCACAGAGCTCTGGAAACACCATATATTTT.

This chain connects TRBV5-1 to TRBJ2-1; 9 bases match TRBD2. This CDR3 contains 15 residues. Germline CDR1 and CDR2: SGHRS and YFSETQ. The V segment lost 6 bases and the J segment 0 bases; nucleotides outside the gene matches: 4. The chain's CDR3 is CASMREGRSYNEQFF. Here the CDR3 DNA reads TGCGCCAGCATGCGGGAGGGTCGCTCCTACAATGAGCAGTTCTTC.